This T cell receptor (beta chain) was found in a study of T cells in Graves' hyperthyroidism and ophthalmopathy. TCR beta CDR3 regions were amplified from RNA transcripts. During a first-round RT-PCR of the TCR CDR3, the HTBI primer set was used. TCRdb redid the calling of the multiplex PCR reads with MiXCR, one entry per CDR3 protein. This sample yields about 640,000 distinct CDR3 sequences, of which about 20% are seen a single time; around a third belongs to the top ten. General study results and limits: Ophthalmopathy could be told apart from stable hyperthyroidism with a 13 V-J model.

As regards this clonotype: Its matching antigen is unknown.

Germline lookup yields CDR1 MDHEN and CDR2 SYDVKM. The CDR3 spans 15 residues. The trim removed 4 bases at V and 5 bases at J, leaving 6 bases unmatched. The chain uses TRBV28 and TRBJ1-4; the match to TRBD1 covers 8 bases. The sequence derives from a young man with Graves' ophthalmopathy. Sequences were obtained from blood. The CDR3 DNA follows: TGTGCCAGCAGTTCACCGGGACAGGAGAATGAAAAACTGTTTTTT. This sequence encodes CASSSPGQENEKLFF.